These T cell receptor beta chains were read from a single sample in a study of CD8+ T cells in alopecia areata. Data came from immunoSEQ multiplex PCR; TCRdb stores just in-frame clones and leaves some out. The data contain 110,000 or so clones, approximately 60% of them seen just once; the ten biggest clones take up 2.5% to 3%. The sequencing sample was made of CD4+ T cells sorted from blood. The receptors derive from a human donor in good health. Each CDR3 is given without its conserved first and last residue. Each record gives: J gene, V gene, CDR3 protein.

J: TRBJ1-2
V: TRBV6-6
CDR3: ASSAGSARVDGYT

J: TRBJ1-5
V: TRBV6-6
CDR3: ATSGGQPQH

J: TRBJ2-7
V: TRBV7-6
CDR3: ASSLGAEPSEQY

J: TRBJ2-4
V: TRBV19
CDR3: ASSTRDRVGSY

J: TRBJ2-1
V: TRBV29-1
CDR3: SVGPGGPPEQF

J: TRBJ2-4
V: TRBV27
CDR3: ASSTWGMDIQY

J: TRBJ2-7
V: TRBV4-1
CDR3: ASSQDFTSGVAYEQY

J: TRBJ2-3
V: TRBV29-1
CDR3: SVGGQGAGGPDTQY

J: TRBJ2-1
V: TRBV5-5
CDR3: ASSLRPLEGTNEQF

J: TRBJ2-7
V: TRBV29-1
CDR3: SAFGAYEQY

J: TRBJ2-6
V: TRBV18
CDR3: ASSPGANVLT

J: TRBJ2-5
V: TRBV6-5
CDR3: ASSYPSQGVETQY

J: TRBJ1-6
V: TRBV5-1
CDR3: ASSSRGNSPLH

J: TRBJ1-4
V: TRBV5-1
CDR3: ASSPLTGPNEKLF

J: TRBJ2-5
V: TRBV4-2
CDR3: ASSQVSAGGRETQY

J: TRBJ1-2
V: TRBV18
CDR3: ASSRGPDNYGYT

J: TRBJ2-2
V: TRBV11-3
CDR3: ASSLYLGGELF

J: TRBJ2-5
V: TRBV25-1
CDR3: ASSPGRETQY

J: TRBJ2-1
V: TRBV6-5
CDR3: ASRLGSQGGQF

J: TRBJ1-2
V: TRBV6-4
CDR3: ASSDPFVGGYT

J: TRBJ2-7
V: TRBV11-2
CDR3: ASSFLIRSYEQY

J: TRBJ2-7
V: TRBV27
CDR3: ASSLSLRTSGTTYEQY

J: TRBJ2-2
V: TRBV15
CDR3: ATSRGRAGELF

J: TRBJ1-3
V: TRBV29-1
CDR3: SVDTGRGNTIY

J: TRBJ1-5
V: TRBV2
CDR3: ASSGTASGQPQH

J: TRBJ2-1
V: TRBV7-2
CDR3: ASSSHQGLAIHEQF

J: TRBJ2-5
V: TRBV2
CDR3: ASSEGPHQETQY

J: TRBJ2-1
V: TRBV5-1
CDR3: ASSLDTIYNEQF

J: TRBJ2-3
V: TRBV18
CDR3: ASSPKADTQY

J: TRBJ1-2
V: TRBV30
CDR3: AWGFGPYGYT

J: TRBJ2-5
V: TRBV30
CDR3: AWSPGGQETQY

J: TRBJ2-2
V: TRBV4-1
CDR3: ASSHPSQGPLTGELF

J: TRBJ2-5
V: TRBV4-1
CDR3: ASSRREGLSETQY

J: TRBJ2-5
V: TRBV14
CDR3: ASLVLPAEYQETQY

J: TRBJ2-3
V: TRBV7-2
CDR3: ASSSVVAVGQY

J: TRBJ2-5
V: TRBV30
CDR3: AWDRGGTSGSQETQY

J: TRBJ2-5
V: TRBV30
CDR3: AWSPGGAGETQY

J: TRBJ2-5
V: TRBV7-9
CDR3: ASSFGRGAFEETQY

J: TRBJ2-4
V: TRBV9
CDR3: ASSVGDQNIQY

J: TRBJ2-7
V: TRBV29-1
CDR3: SAHQGRHEQY

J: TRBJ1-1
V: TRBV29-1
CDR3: SVPDGTVNTEAF

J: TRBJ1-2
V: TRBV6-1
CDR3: ASSAGQGRAFYGYT

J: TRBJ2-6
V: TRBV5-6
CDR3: ASNVPSGANVLT

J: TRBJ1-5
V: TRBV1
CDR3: TSTTGTGWLYSNQPQH

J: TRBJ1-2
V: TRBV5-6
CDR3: ASFPGQRNYGYT

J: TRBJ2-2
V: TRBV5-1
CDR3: ASNEQANTGELF

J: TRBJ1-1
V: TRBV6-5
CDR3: ASSATGNTEAF

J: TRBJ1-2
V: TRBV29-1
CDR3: SVDGENYGYT

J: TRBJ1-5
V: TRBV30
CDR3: AWRDRSKGPQH

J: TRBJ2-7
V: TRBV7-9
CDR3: ASSRQGNEQY

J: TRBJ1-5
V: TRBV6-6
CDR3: ASGGAGPGQPQH

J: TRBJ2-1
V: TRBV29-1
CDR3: SVSRGYEQF

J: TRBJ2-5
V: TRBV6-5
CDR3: ASSYDNRRTQY

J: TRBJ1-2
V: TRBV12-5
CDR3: ASAPGVYGYT